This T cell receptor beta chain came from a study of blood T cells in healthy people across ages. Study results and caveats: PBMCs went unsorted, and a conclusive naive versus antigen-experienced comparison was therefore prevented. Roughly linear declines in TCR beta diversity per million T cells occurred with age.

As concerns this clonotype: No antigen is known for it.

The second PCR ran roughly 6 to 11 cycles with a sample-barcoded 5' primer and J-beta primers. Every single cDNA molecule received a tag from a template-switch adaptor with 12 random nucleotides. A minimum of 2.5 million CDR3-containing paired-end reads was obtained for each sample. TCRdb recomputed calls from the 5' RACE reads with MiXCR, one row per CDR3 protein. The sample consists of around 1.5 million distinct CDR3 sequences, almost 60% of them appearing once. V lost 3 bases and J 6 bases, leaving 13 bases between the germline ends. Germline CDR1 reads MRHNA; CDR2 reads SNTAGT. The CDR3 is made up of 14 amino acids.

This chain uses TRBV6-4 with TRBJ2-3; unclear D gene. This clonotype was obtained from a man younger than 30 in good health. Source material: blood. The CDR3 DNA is TGTGCCAGCAGTGAGTGGGGTAAGAGGGATACGCAGTATTTT. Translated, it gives CASSEWGKRDTQYF.